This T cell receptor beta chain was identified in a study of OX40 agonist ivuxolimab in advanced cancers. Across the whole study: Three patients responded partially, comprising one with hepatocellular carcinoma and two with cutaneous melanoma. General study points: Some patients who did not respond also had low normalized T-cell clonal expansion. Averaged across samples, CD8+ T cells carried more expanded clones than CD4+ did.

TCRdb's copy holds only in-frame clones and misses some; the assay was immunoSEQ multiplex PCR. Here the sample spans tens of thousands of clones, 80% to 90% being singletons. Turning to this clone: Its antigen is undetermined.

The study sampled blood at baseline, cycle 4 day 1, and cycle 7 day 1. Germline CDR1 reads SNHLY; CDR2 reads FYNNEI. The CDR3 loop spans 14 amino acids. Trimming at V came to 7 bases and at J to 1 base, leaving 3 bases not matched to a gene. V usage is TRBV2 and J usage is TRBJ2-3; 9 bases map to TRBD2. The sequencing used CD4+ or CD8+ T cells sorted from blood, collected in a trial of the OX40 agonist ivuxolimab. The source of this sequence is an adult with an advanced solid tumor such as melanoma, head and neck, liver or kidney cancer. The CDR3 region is CASKWTSGTDTQYF. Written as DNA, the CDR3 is TGTGCCAGCAAGTGGACTAGCGGCACAGATACGCAGTATTTT. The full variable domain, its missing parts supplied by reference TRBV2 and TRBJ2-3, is EPEVTQTPSHQVTQMGQEVILRCVPISNHLYFYWYRQILGQKVEFLVSFYNNEISEKSEIFDDQFSVERPDGSNFTLKIRSTKLEDSAMYFCASKWTSGTDTQYFGPGTRLTVL.